The present TCR beta chain was sequenced within a study of cytomegalovirus exposure and HLA in healthy donors. Overall study findings and caveats: Previously analyzed data showed that most TCR beta V segments were productive at a frequency of about 90% or about 30%.

PCR was performed using 60 Vbeta and 13 Jbeta primers. Sequencing used immunoSEQ multiplex PCR; TCRdb keeps in-frame clones, though not all of them. The table lists approximately 250,000 clones, 80% to 90% of them singletons, with around 0.23% in the top ten. A remark on this clone: No antigen is known for it.

Germline V gene sequence: CDR1 SGHRS, CDR2 YFSETQ. CDR3 size: 15 residues. The V end lost 3 bases, the J end lost 5 bases, and 17 bases lay between the germline ends. The sample was PBMCs. The rearrangement uses TRBV5-1 and TRBJ2-5; D might be TRBD1 (6 bases). The receptor was isolated from a girl aged 2-10 years in good health and CMV-seronegative. The DNA for the CDR3 is TGCGCCAGCAGCTGGAGTGGAGGCCAGGGGGAGACCCAGTACTTC. Encoded protein: CASSWSGGQGETQYF.